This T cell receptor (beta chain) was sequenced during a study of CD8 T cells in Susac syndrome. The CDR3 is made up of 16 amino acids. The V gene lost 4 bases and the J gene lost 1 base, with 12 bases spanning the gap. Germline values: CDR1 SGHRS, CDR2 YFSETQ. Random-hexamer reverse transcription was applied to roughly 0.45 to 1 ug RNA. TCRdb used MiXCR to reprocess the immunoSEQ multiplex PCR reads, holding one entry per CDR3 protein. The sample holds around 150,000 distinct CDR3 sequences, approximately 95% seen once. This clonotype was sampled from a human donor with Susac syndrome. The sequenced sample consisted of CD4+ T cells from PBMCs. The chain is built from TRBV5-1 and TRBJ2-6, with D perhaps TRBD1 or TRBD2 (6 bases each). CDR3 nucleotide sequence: TGCGCCAGCAGCCTCGGAGGGGGTTCTGGGGCCAACGTCCTGACTTTC. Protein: CASSLGGGSGANVLTF.